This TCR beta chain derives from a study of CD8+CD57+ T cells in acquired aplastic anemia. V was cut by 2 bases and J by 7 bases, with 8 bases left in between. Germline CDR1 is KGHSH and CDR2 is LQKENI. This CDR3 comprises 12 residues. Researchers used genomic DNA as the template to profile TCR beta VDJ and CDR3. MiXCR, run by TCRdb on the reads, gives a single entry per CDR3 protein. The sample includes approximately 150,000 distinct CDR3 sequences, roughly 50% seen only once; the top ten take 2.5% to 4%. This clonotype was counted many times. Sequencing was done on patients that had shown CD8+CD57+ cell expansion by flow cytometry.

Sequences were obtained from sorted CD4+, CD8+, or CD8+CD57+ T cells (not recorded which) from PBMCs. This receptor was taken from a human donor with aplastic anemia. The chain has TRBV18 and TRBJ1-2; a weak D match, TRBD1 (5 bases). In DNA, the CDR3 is TGTGCCAGCTCACCAGGGGACGGTGGCTACACCTTC. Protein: CASSPGDGGYTF.